Listed here are 4 T cell receptor beta chains from one sample, sequenced in a study of beta chain features in type 1 diabetes. Sequencing targeted expressed TCRB transcripts, as all isolated RNA had been reverse transcribed. Generated by immunoSEQ multiplex PCR, the TCRdb table keeps only in-frame clones and is missing some. The sample carries 200,000 to 300,000 clones, 20% recorded once. Antigens of these TCRs are unknown. Study results and caveats: In every one of the four CD4+ subsets, TCRB CDR3s were moderately but significantly shorter in Type 1 diabetes patients.

The sequenced sample was naive CD4+ T cells from blood. These receptors came from a middle-aged woman with type 1 diabetes.

The chain joins TRBV5-4 to TRBJ2-2; perhaps TRBD1 as D (7 bases). V was cut by 0 bases and J by 9 bases, with 15 bases left in between. The CDR3 sequence is 15 residues long. Germline V gene lookup returns CDR1 SGHNT and CDR2 YYREEE (reference sequence). Written as DNA, the CDR3 is TGTGCCAGCAGCTTGGGCAGGGGGAGGTTCCGGGAGCTGTTTTTT. Residues: CASSLGRGRFRELFF.

This clone has a handful of counts. The chain recombines TRBV15 with TRBJ1-2, with 7 bases identical to TRBD1. This CDR3 has 13 residues. CDR1 LNHNV and CDR2 YYDKDF come from the germline V gene (reference sequence). The CDR3 sequence: CATRVDRSYGYTF. The CDR3 nucleotides read TGTGCTACAAGGGTGGACAGGTCCTATGGCTACACCTTC.

There are a few counts of this clone. The genes are TRBV29-1 and TRBJ2-7; TRBD2 aligns across 10 bases. The CDR3 runs 14 residues. Germline V gene lookup returns CDR1 SQVTM and CDR2 ANQGSEA. Trimming at V came to 4 bases and at J to 7 bases, leaving 10 bases not matched to a gene. CDR3 sequence (DNA): TGCAGCGTTGCCGCGCTAGCGGGAGTTGGAGAGCAGTACTTC. Amino acids: CSVAALAGVGEQYF.

This clone appeared a few times. The CDR3 sequence is CASSSGRAPAGANVLTF. In nucleotides, the CDR3 is TGTGCCAGCAGCTCCGGGAGGGCCCCGGCAGGGGCCAACGTCCTGACTTTC. The genes are TRBV7-2 and TRBJ2-6; 8 positions agree with TRBD2. Germline V gives CDR1 SGHTA, CDR2 FQGNSA. V trimming: 4 bases; J trimming: 4 bases; junction bases outside the gene matches: 9. There are 17 residues in the CDR3.